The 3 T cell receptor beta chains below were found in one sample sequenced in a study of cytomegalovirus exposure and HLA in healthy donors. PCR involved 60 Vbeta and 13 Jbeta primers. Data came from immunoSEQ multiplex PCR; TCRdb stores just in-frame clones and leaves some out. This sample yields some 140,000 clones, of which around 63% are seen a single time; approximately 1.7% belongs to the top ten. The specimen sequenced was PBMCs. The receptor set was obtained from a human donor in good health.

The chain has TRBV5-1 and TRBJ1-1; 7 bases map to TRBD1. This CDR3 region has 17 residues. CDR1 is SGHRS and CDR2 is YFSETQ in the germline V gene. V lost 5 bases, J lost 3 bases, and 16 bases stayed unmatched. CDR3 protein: CASSQGQNWVVDTEAFF. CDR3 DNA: TGCGCCAGCAGTCAGGGACAGAACTGGGTCGTAGACACTGAAGCTTTCTTT.

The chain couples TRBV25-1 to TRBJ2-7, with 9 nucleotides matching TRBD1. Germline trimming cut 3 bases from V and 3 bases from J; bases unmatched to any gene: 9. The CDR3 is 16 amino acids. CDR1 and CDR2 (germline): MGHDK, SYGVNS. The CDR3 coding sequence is TGTGCCAGCAGTGACCCCCCGGGACAGGGTAACTACGAGCAGTACTTC. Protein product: CASSDPPGQGNYEQYF.

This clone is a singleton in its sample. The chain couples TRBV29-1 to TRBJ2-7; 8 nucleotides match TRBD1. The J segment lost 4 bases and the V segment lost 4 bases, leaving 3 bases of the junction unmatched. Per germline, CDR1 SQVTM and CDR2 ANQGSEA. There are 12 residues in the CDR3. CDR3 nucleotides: TGCAGCGTTGCCCAGGGGGCGTACGAGCAGTACTTC. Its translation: CSVAQGAYEQYF.